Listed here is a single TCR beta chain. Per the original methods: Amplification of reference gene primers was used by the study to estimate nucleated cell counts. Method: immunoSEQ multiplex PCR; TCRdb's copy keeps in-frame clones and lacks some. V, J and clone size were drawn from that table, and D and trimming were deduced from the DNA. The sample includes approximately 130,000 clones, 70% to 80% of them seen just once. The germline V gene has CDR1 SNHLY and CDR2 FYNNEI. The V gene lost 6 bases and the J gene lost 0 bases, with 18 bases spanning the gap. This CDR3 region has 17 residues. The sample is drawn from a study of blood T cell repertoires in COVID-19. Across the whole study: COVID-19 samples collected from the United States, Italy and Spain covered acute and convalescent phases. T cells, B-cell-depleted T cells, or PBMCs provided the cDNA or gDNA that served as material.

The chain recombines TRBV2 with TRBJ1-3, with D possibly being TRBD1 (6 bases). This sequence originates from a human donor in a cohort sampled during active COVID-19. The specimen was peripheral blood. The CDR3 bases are TGTGCCAGCAGGTCCCGAGGGACACCCGGCTCTGGAAACACCATATATTTT. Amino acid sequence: CASRSRGTPGSGNTIYF.